This is a list of T cell receptor beta chains from one sample in a study of control samples from healthy donors and cancer patients. The protocol was immunoSEQ multiplex PCR, while the TCRdb copy is restricted to in-frame clones and leaves out a portion. This table has approximately 150,000 clones, about 94% appearing once. The source material was PBMCs. The source is a man aged 55 to 70 with colorectal cancer. Each CDR3 is given with its conserved first and last residue. A D gene is named only where the DNA matches it firmly. Rows give clone size only sometimes, using once, few, many, or a class for an expanded clone.

J gene: TRBJ2-3
clone size: -
V gene: TRBV4-1
D gene: -
CDR3 protein: CASSQVRDTQYF
CDR3 DNA: TGCGCCAGCAGCCAAGTCCGGGATACGCAGTATTTT

J gene: TRBJ2-2
clone size: -
V gene: TRBV2
D gene: TRBD1
CDR3 protein: CASSRDRGYTGELFF
CDR3 DNA: TGTGCCAGCAGTAGGGACAGGGGTTATACCGGGGAGCTGTTTTTT

J gene: TRBJ2-3
clone size: -
V gene: TRBV29-1
D gene: -
CDR3 protein: CSLSVESDTQYF
CDR3 DNA: TGCAGCCTGAGTGTTGAATCAGATACGCAGTATTTT

J gene: TRBJ2-5
clone size: -
V gene: TRBV3-1/TRBV3-2
D gene: -
CDR3 protein: CASSQDRAGRIQTQYF
CDR3 DNA: TGTGCCAGCAGCCAAGATCGGGCAGGGAGGATACAGACCCAGTACTTC

J gene: TRBJ2-6
clone size: -
V gene: TRBV7-2
D gene: TRBD1
CDR3 protein: CASSLQGAGANVLTF
CDR3 DNA: TGTGCCAGCAGCCTACAGGGGGCCGGGGCCAACGTCCTGACTTTC

J gene: TRBJ2-5
clone size: -
V gene: TRBV5-5
D gene: TRBD2
CDR3 protein: CASSTNPGGRETQYF
CDR3 DNA: TGTGCCAGCAGCACTAACCCGGGGGGGCGAGAGACCCAGTACTTC

J gene: TRBJ2-5
clone size: -
V gene: TRBV11-2
D gene: TRBD2
CDR3 protein: CASSLKGLAGPETQYF
CDR3 DNA: TGTGCCAGCAGCTTAAAGGGACTAGCGGGGCCAGAGACCCAGTACTTC

J gene: TRBJ1-2
clone size: -
V gene: TRBV18
D gene: -
CDR3 protein: CASSPPNRENYGYTF
CDR3 DNA: TGTGCCAGCTCACCACCGAACAGGGAAAACTATGGCTACACCTTC

J gene: TRBJ1-1
clone size: -
V gene: TRBV18
D gene: -
CDR3 protein: CASSPVGRALSGTEAFF
CDR3 DNA: TGTGCCAGCTCACCAGTCGGCAGGGCCCTGTCGGGCACTGAAGCTTTCTTT

J gene: TRBJ2-2
clone size: -
V gene: TRBV30
D gene: -
CDR3 protein: CAWSFLGGNTGELFF
CDR3 DNA: TGTGCCTGGAGTTTTCTGGGGGGGAACACCGGGGAGCTGTTTTTT

J gene: TRBJ2-3
clone size: once
V gene: TRBV24-1
D gene: TRBD2
CDR3 protein: CATSDFPGGKALGDTQYF
CDR3 DNA: TGTGCCACCAGTGATTTTCCCGGGGGGAAAGCTTTAGGAGATACGCAGTATTTT

J gene: TRBJ2-5
clone size: -
V gene: TRBV6-5
D gene: -
CDR3 protein: CASSYSGGPRETQYF
CDR3 DNA: TGTGCCAGCAGTTACTCGGGGGGCCCGCGGGAGACCCAGTACTTC

J gene: TRBJ2-2
clone size: -
V gene: TRBV4-1
D gene: TRBD2
CDR3 protein: CASSQGGLAITGELFF
CDR3 DNA: TGCGCCAGCAGCCAAGGGGGACTAGCTATCACCGGGGAGCTGTTTTTT

J gene: TRBJ1-1
clone size: once
V gene: TRBV6-1
D gene: TRBD1
CDR3 protein: CASSEGTGGNEAFF
CDR3 DNA: TGTGCCAGCAGTGAAGGGACAGGGGGTAATGAAGCTTTCTTT

J gene: TRBJ2-7
clone size: -
V gene: TRBV10-3
D gene: TRBD1
CDR3 protein: CAIRDRDRSAYEQYF
CDR3 DNA: TGTGCCATCAGAGACCGGGACAGGTCAGCTTACGAGCAGTACTTC

J gene: TRBJ2-5
clone size: -
V gene: TRBV4-3
D gene: TRBD1
CDR3 protein: CASSQRTGGQETQYF
CDR3 DNA: TGCGCCAGCAGCCAAAGGACAGGGGGCCAAGAGACCCAGTACTTC

J gene: TRBJ1-4
clone size: -
V gene: TRBV10-3
D gene: TRBD1
CDR3 protein: CAISPGTGGTEKLFF
CDR3 DNA: TGTGCCATCAGTCCCGGGACAGGGGGGACTGAAAAACTGTTTTTT

J gene: TRBJ1-2
clone size: -
V gene: TRBV4-3
D gene: -
CDR3 protein: CASSQDLAGLYGYTF
CDR3 DNA: TGCGCCAGCAGCCAAGATCTGGCAGGCCTCTATGGCTACACCTTC

J gene: TRBJ1-3
clone size: -
V gene: TRBV7-9
D gene: -
CDR3 protein: CASSLRRATGYF
CDR3 DNA: TGTGCCAGCAGCTTAAGGAGAGCAACAGGGTATTTT

J gene: TRBJ2-7
clone size: once
V gene: TRBV4-1
D gene: TRBD2
CDR3 protein: CASSQLAGGYSYEQYF
CDR3 DNA: TGCGCCAGCAGCCAACTAGCGGGGGGCTACTCCTACGAGCAGTACTTC

J gene: TRBJ1-5
clone size: -
V gene: TRBV7-7
D gene: -
CDR3 protein: CASSPDRHYSNQPQHF
CDR3 DNA: TGTGCCAGCAGCCCCGACAGGCACTATAGCAATCAGCCCCAGCATTTT

J gene: TRBJ2-7
clone size: -
V gene: TRBV12-3/TRBV12-4
D gene: -
CDR3 protein: CASSVSSYEQYF
CDR3 DNA: TGTGCCAGCAGTGTAAGCTCCTACGAGCAGTACTTC

J gene: TRBJ1-2
clone size: -
V gene: TRBV2
D gene: TRBD1
CDR3 protein: CASRGDRAIYGYTF
CDR3 DNA: TGTGCCAGCAGGGGGGACAGGGCAATCTATGGCTACACCTTC

J gene: TRBJ2-2
clone size: -
V gene: TRBV4-2
D gene: TRBD2
CDR3 protein: CASSLSGGATGELFF
CDR3 DNA: TGTGCCAGCAGTCTTAGCGGGGGGGCCACCGGGGAGCTGTTTTTT

J gene: TRBJ2-5
clone size: -
V gene: TRBV4-1
D gene: -
CDR3 protein: CASSRLGTLEETQYF
CDR3 DNA: TGCGCCAGCAGCCGCTTAGGGACATTAGAGGAGACCCAGTACTTC

J gene: TRBJ1-5
clone size: -
V gene: TRBV2
D gene: -
CDR3 protein: CASSIEDQPQHF
CDR3 DNA: TGTGCCAGCAGTATCGAGGACCAGCCCCAGCATTTT

J gene: TRBJ2-5
clone size: -
V gene: TRBV5-4
D gene: -
CDR3 protein: CASSLVGGAGETQYF
CDR3 DNA: TGTGCCAGCAGCTTGGTTGGGGGGGCCGGGGAGACCCAGTACTTC

J gene: TRBJ2-3
clone size: -
V gene: TRBV5-4
D gene: TRBD1
CDR3 protein: CASSSPTGREGRDTQYF
CDR3 DNA: TGTGCCAGCAGCTCCCCGACAGGGCGAGAGGGTAGAGATACGCAGTATTTT

J gene: TRBJ2-3
clone size: -
V gene: TRBV20-1
D gene: -
CDR3 protein: CSASGASDLTDTQYF
CDR3 DNA: TGCAGTGCTAGTGGGGCTAGCGACTTGACAGATACGCAGTATTTT

J gene: TRBJ2-3
clone size: -
V gene: TRBV24-1
D gene: -
CDR3 protein: CATSENTDTQYF
CDR3 DNA: TGTGCCACCAGTGAAAATACAGATACGCAGTATTTT

J gene: TRBJ1-5
clone size: -
V gene: TRBV27
D gene: TRBD1
CDR3 protein: CASSLLGTGSQPQHF
CDR3 DNA: TGTGCCAGCAGTCTTCTAGGGACAGGGAGCCAGCCCCAGCATTTT

J gene: TRBJ1-4
clone size: -
V gene: TRBV6-5
D gene: -
CDR3 protein: CASSRTASNEKLFF
CDR3 DNA: TGTGCCAGCAGTCGGACAGCCAGCAATGAAAAACTGTTTTTT

J gene: TRBJ1-1
clone size: -
V gene: TRBV15
D gene: TRBD1
CDR3 protein: CATSREQGDVNTEAFF
CDR3 DNA: TGTGCCACCAGCAGAGAACAGGGGGACGTGAACACTGAAGCTTTCTTT

J gene: TRBJ1-1
clone size: once
V gene: TRBV5-4
D gene: TRBD1
CDR3 protein: CASAPRQGANTEAFF
CDR3 DNA: TGTGCCAGCGCCCCGCGACAGGGCGCGAACACTGAAGCTTTCTTT

J gene: TRBJ2-2
clone size: -
V gene: TRBV27
D gene: TRBD1
CDR3 protein: CASRLGQGANTGELFF
CDR3 DNA: TGTGCCAGCAGACTCGGACAGGGGGCGAACACCGGGGAGCTGTTTTTT

J gene: TRBJ2-7
clone size: -
V gene: TRBV4-3
D gene: -
CDR3 protein: CASSQEGRHEQYF
CDR3 DNA: TGCGCCAGCAGCCAAGAAGGACGCCACGAGCAGTACTTC

J gene: TRBJ1-1
clone size: -
V gene: TRBV13
D gene: -
CDR3 protein: CASSLKGNTEAFF
CDR3 DNA: TGTGCCAGCAGCTTAAAGGGGAACACTGAAGCTTTCTTT

J gene: TRBJ2-1
clone size: -
V gene: TRBV4-1
D gene: -
CDR3 protein: CASSQEHRGLGYNEQFF
CDR3 DNA: TGCGCCAGCAGCCAAGAACATCGTGGGTTGGGCTACAATGAGCAGTTCTTC

J gene: TRBJ2-7
clone size: -
V gene: TRBV2
D gene: TRBD1
CDR3 protein: CASRGDRGLEQYF
CDR3 DNA: TGTGCCAGCAGGGGGGACAGGGGGCTCGAGCAGTACTTC

J gene: TRBJ1-2
clone size: -
V gene: TRBV28
D gene: -
CDR3 protein: CASSSGAGVEWYTF
CDR3 DNA: TGTGCCAGCAGTTCCGGGGCTGGGGTTGAATGGTACACCTTC

J gene: TRBJ2-3
clone size: -
V gene: TRBV6-6
D gene: -
CDR3 protein: CASTPRRGVDTQYF
CDR3 DNA: TGTGCCAGCACGCCCCGGCGGGGAGTAGATACGCAGTATTTT

J gene: TRBJ1-4
clone size: once
V gene: TRBV19
D gene: TRBD1
CDR3 protein: CASTSRDRVINEKLFF
CDR3 DNA: TGTGCCAGCACGTCCCGGGACAGGGTCATCAATGAAAAACTGTTTTTT

J gene: TRBJ1-1
clone size: -
V gene: TRBV12-3/TRBV12-4
D gene: -
CDR3 protein: CASSFDVSTEAFF
CDR3 DNA: TGTGCCAGCAGTTTTGACGTCAGCACTGAAGCTTTCTTT

J gene: TRBJ1-2
clone size: few
V gene: TRBV2
D gene: TRBD1
CDR3 protein: CASSPGQGYGYTF
CDR3 DNA: TGTGCCAGCAGCCCGGGACAGGGATATGGCTACACCTTC

J gene: TRBJ2-1
clone size: once
V gene: TRBV30
D gene: TRBD1
CDR3 protein: CASHPGQGVNEQFF
CDR3 DNA: TGTGCCTCCCACCCGGGACAGGGGGTCAATGAGCAGTTCTTC

J gene: TRBJ2-3
clone size: once
V gene: TRBV4-1
D gene: -
CDR3 protein: CASSQDGEQGLGTQYF
CDR3 DNA: TGCGCCAGCAGCCAAGATGGGGAACAGGGTTTGGGTACGCAGTATTTT

J gene: TRBJ1-2
clone size: once
V gene: TRBV29-1
D gene: -
CDR3 protein: CSVVGGDGGYTF
CDR3 DNA: TGCAGCGTTGTAGGGGGGGACGGGGGCTACACCTTC

J gene: TRBJ1-6
clone size: -
V gene: TRBV30
D gene: TRBD1
CDR3 protein: CAWMGTVNSPLHF
CDR3 DNA: TGTGCCTGGATGGGGACAGTTAATTCACCCCTCCACTTT

J gene: TRBJ2-3
clone size: -
V gene: TRBV3-1/TRBV3-2
D gene: TRBD1
CDR3 protein: CASSRTGGGRTDTQYF
CDR3 DNA: TGTGCCAGCAGCCGGACAGGGGGCGGGAGAACAGATACGCAGTATTTT